One T cell receptor beta chain is described in this entry. There are a few counts of this clonotype. Its antigen is not yet known. Base qualities are not provided; no much larger clone lies one nucleotide away. The data originate from a study of response to subunit inactivated influenza vaccine listed by TCRdb under 2018. Concerning the study at large: Deep quantitative profiling of the T cell receptor repertoire was used in the study to follow responses to a trivalent subunit inactivated influenza vaccine.

Summary of the overall study and its limitations: It was suggested by the authors that each seasonal influenza vaccination may recruit only a limited number of new T cells.

The trim is 0 bases for V and 5 bases for J, with a gap of 10 bases between the germline ends. CDR1 SGHAT and CDR2 FQNNGV are derived from the germline V gene. Its CDR3 holds 14 amino acids, cysteine through phenylalanine. Only the CDR3 DNA stays, 42 bases, in frame from base 1. Libraries were constructed by RT-PCR. TCRdb names Illumina HiSeq 2500 as the instrument used. TCRdb took the public reads, trimmed them with fastp at Q25, ran MiXCR for clone calling and kept in-frame beta chains. Rows merge per CDR3 protein into single entries with the most common DNA and genes. Counted in this sample were more than 450,000 distinct CDR3 sequences; approximately 10% of them appeared once. The ten largest clones add up to 11% of the sample. These data also featured in a second study, about T cells expressing NK-cell markers. From that second study: TCR beta cDNA libraries were prepared using 5'RACE template switching, which introduced a universal primer site and unique molecular identifiers. Seven to nine donors provided sorted CD3+CD56+NKG2C+, CD3+CD56+NKG2C- and CD3+CD56-NKG2C+ T-cell subsets, whose TCR beta-chain repertoires were profiled. Of the eight sequenced donors, seven were found to be HCMV-seropositive and one was found to be HCMV-seronegative. To restrict sorting to alphabetaTCR-expressing T cells, an anti-gammadeltaTCR antibody was added in several experiments. In more than five donors, the dominant CD3+CD56+NKG2C+ clonotypes ranked among the top 10 CD8+ clonotypes, making up roughly 1.0-7.0% of CD8+ T cells. Those dominant clonotypes were again the most abundant among CD3+CD56-NKG2C+ cells in a few donors, at roughly 25-60.1%. Whether the expanded NKG2C-expressing T cell clones were specific for HCMV antigens was left unclear. All eight donors whose samples were sequenced were randomly selected healthy volunteers, three of them men and five women. HCMV-specific IgG was detected in serum with a commercial ELISA kit to determine HCMV serostatus. Ficoll density gradient centrifugation was used to isolate peripheral blood mononuclear cells from blood. For several donors, bulk peripheral blood T-cell repertoires were also sequenced from unsorted PBMC. Synthesis of cDNA was primed from the TCR beta constant segment and was followed by two consecutive PCR amplification steps. Sequencing of the libraries produced 2 x 150 bp reads on Illumina HiSeq 2000/2500, MiSeq or NextSeq. MIGEC handled demultiplexing of the reads and grouping by UMI, while MiTCR was used to assemble and quantify clonotypes. To remove erroneous sequences, TCR cDNA sequences were retained only when supported by two or more reads. Downstream repertoire analysis used the tcR package, and clonotypes were matched across fractions by CDR3 nucleotide sequence plus V segment. VDJmatch was used to annotate antigen specificity against VDJdb, with one amino acid substitution in CDR3 allowed.

The chain is encoded by TRBV11-2 joined to TRBJ2-5, with the D gene uncertain. Sequencing was performed on PBMCs from blood, taken on the day of vaccination. This TCR came from a man aged 50 to 60 who received an inactivated influenza vaccine. Donor details come from another sample of the same person, matched by shared clones. Here the CDR3 is given as CASSLEVLGETQYF. The nucleotides are TGTGCCAGCAGCTTAGAGGTTTTGGGGGAGACCCAGTACTTC.